The entry that follows covers one TCR beta chain sequence. Its antigen is unknown. The sample comes from a study of OX40 agonist ivuxolimab in advanced cancers. Study summary: In this cohort, patients received ivuxolimab, an agonistic anti-OX40 (CD134) antibody. Age averaged around 59 years (range roughly 23 to 80), and more than 80% were male. Study-level points and caveats: Low clonal expansion, among the lowest seen, marked partial responders at 0.1-3.0 mg/kg. Within 6 weeks, CD4+ and CD8+ blood T cells expanded clonally at 0.1 to 3.0 mg/kg.

CDR3 length: 15 amino acids. V dropped 9 bases and J dropped 4 bases, with 21 bases sitting between them. Germline V gene lookup returns CDR1 MNHNY and CDR2 SVGAGI (reference sequence). Method: immunoSEQ multiplex PCR; TCRdb's copy keeps in-frame clones and lacks some. In the table there are approximately 70,000 clones, about 81% of which are singletons. This sequence joins TRBV6-6 and TRBJ1-2; no reliable D call. The sequence was obtained from an adult with an advanced solid tumor such as melanoma, head and neck, liver or kidney cancer. The sequencing used CD4+ or CD8+ T cells sorted from blood, collected in a trial of the OX40 agonist ivuxolimab. CDR3 amino acids: CASIRTRTGGYGYTF. CDR3 bases: TGTGCCAGTATTCGCACCAGGACCGGTGGCTATGGCTACACCTTC.